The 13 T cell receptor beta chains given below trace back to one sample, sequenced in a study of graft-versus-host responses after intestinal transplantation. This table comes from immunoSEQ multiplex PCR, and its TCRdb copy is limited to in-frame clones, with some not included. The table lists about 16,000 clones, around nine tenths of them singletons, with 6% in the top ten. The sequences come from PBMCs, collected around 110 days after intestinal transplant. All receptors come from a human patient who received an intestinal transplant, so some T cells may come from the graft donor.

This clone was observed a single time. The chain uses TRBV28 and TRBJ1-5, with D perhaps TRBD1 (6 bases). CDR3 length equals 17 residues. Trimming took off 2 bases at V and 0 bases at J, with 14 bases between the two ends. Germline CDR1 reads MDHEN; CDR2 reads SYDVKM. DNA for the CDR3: TGTGCCAGCAGTTTAGTTTTCTGGACAGATAGCAATCAGCCCCAGCATTTT. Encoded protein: CASSLVFWTDSNQPQHF. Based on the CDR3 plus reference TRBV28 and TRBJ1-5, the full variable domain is DVKVTQSSRYLVKRTGEKVFLECVQDMDHENMFWYRQDPGLGLRLIYFSYDVKMKEKGDIPEGYSVSREKKERFSLILESASTNQTSMYLCASSLVFWTDSNQPQHFGDGTRLSIL.

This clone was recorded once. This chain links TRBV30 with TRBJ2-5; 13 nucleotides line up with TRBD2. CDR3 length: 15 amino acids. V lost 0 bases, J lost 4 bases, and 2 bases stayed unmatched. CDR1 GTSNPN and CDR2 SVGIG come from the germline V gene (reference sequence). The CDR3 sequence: CAWSVLAGGPETQYF. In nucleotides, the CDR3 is TGTGCCTGGAGTGTACTAGCGGGAGGGCCAGAGACCCAGTACTTC.

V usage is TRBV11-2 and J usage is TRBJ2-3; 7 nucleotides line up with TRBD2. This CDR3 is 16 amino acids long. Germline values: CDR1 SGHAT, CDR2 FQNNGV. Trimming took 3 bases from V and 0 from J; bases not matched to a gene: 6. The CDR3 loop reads CASSFVREGSTDTQYF. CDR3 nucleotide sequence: TGTGCCAGCAGCTTTGTGAGGGAGGGTAGCACAGATACGCAGTATTTT.

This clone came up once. CDR3 nucleotides: TGCGCCAGCAGCTTGGTGGGGGGCCAAGAGACCCAGTACTTC. This encodes CASSLVGGQETQYF. V usage is TRBV5-1 and J usage is TRBJ2-5; TRBD2 is a possible D gene (6 bases). The CDR3 contains 14 residues. Deletions cut 0 bases from V and 1 base from J, with 7 bases between. Germline values: CDR1 SGHRS, CDR2 YFSETQ.

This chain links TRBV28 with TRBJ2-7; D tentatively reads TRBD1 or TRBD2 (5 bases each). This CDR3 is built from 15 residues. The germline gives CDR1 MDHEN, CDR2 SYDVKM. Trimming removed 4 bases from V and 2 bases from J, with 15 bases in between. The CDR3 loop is CASSSTGTGTYEQYF. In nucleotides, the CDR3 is TGTGCCAGCAGTTCCACCGGGACGGGGACCTACGAGCAGTACTTC. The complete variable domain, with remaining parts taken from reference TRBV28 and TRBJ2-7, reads DVKVTQSSRYLVKRTGEKVFLECVQDMDHENMFWYRQDPGLGLRLIYFSYDVKMKEKGDIPEGYSVSREKKERFSLILESASTNQTSMYLCASSSTGTGTYEQYFGPGTRLTVT.

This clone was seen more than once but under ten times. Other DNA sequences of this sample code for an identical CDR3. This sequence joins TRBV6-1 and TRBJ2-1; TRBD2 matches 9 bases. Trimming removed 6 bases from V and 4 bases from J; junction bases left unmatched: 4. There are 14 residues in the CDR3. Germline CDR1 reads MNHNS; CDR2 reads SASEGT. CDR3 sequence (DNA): TGTGCCAGCAGCCTAGCGGGACGTTACAATGAGCAGTTCTTC. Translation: CASSLAGRYNEQFF.

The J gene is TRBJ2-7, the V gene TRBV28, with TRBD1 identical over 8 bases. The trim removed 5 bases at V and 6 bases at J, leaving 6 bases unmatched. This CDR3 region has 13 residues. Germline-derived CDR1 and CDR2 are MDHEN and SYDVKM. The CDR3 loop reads CASSIRTGSEQYF. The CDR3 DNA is TGTGCCAGCAGTATAAGGACAGGGAGCGAGCAGTACTTC.

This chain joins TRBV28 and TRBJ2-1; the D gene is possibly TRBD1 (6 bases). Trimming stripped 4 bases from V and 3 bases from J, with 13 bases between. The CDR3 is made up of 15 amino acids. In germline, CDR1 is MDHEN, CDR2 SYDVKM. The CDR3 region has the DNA TGTGCCAGCAGTTGGGGGACAACCAACTACAATGAGCAGTTCTTC. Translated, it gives CASSWGTTNYNEQFF.

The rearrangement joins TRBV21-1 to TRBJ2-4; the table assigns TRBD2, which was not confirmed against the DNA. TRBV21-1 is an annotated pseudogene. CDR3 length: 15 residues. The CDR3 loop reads CASSKEAGGPHIQYF. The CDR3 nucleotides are TGTGCCAGCAGCAAAGAAGCGGGAGGGCCCCACATTCAGTACTTC.

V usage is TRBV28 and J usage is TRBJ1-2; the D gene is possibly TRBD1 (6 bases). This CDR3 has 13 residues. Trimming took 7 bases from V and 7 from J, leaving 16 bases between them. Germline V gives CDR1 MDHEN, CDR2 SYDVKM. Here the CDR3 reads CASNLSGGPGYTF. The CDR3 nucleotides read TGTGCCAGCAATCTATCGGGGGGGCCTGGCTACACCTTC.

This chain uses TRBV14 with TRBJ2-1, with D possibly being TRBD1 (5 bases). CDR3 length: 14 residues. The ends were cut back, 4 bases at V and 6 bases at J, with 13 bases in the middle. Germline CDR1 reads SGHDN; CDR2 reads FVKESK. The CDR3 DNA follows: TGTGCCAGCAGCCCCAGTAAGGGGTTCAATGAGCAGTTCTTC. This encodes CASSPSKGFNEQFF.

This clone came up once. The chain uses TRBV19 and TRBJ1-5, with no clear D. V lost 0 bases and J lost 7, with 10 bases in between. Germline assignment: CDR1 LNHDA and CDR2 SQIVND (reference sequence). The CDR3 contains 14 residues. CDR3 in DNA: TGTGCCAGTAGTATAGAACCAGGAGGGCAGCCCCAGCATTTT. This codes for CASSIEPGGQPQHF.

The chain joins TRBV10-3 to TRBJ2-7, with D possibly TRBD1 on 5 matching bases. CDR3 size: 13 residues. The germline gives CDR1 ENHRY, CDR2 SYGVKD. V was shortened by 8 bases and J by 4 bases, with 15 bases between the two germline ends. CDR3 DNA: TGTGCCATCTCCACCGACCGACAGTACGAGCAGTACTTC. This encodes CAISTDRQYEQYF.